Detailed here is one T cell receptor beta chain. In the original analysis: Researchers report that nucleated cell counts were estimated from reference gene primer amplification. Repertoires were generated with immunoSEQ multiplex PCR, while TCRdb's copy carries only in-frame clones and drops some. V and J calls and clone size are those listed in that table; D and trimming were worked out from the DNA. This table holds about 78,000 clones, around nine tenths found once. These data belong to a study of blood T cell repertoires in COVID-19. Looking at the study overall: Researchers got acute and convalescent COVID-19 samples from the United States, Italy and Spain. PBMCs, B-cell-depleted T cells, or T cells provided the cDNA or gDNA that made up the material.

The CDR3 has 13 amino acids. V gave up 11 bases and J gave up 3 bases, with 14 bases separating them. CDR1 and CDR2 from the germline V gene are MDHEN and SYDVKM. The rearrangement links TRBV28 to TRBJ1-5; no clear D. Sequencing used peripheral blood. This receptor was obtained from a man between 50 and 59 years old with active or convalescent COVID-19. The CDR3 DNA is TGTGCCGGAAGAGGCAGCCTCAATCAGCCCCAGCATTTT. This encodes CAGRGSLNQPQHF.